The entry that follows covers one T cell receptor (beta chain) sequence. This entry comes from a study of T cells in Graves' hyperthyroidism and ophthalmopathy. The germline CDR1 and CDR2 sequences are ENHRY and SYGVKD. Trimming cost V 10 bases and J 0 bases, with 10 bases left between them. This CDR3 region has 13 residues. When ophthalmopathy did not progress within 18 months, Graves' hyperthyroidism was considered stable. Amplification targeted TCR beta CDR3 regions from RNA transcripts. With the HTBI primer set, the TCR CDR3 went through a first round of RT-PCR. TCRdb recomputed calls from the multiplex PCR reads with MiXCR, one row per CDR3 protein. The sample includes roughly 710,000 distinct CDR3 sequences, roughly 32% of them seen just once.

The source material was blood. The chain recombines TRBV10-3 with TRBJ2-1, with D possibly TRBD2 on 6 matching bases. The receptor's source is a middle-aged woman with Graves' hyperthyroidism. The CDR3 loop is CATTTSSYNEQFF. CDR3 DNA: TGTGCCACCACGACTAGCTCCTACAATGAGCAGTTCTTC.